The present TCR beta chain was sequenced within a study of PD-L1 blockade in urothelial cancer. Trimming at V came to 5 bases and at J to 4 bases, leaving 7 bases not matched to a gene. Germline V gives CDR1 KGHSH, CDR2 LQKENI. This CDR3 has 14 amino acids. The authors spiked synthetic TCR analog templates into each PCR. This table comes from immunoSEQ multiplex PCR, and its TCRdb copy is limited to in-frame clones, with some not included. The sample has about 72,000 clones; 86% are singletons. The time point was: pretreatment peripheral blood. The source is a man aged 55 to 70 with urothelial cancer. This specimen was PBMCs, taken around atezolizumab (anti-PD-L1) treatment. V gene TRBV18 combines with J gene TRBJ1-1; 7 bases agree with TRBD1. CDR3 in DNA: TGTGCCAGCTCAGCCGGGACAGAGGGCACTGAAGCTTTCTTT. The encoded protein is CASSAGTEGTEAFF.